These T cell receptor beta chains were read from a single sample in a study of blood T cell repertoires in COVID-19. Measured with immunoSEQ multiplex PCR; TCRdb has only the in-frame clones, and not every one. This table has 150,000 to 200,000 clones, approximately 84% appearing once. The sample comprised peripheral blood. These receptors were taken from a human donor with acute or convalescent COVID-19. The donor label of this sample is uncertain. CDR3s include the opening cysteine and the closing phenylalanine or tryptophan. Each record gives: D gene, V gene, J gene, clone size, CDR3 protein, CDR3 DNA. The D gene is left open where the match is weak. Only part of the rows carry a size: once, few, many, or a class if the clone is expanded.

d_call: .
v_call: TRBV7-2
j_call: TRBJ1-2
clone_size: .
cdr3_aa: CASSVTGGIGYTF
cdr3_nt: TGTGCCAGCAGCGTCACCGGGGGGATTGGCTACACCTTC

d_call: .
v_call: TRBV7-3
j_call: TRBJ2-4
clone_size: .
cdr3_aa: CASSAAGGSSALAKNIQYF
cdr3_nt: TGTGCCAGCAGCGCGGCTGGTGGATCGAGCGCGCTAGCCAAAAACATTCAGTACTTC

d_call: TRBD2
v_call: TRBV10-3
j_call: TRBJ2-7
clone_size: .
cdr3_aa: CAISESEREASYEQYF
cdr3_nt: TGTGCCATCAGTGAGTCGGAACGGGAGGCATCCTACGAGCAGTACTTC

d_call: .
v_call: TRBV30
j_call: TRBJ1-6
clone_size: .
cdr3_aa: CAWSRSGQTAGPLHF
cdr3_nt: TGTGCCTGGAGCCGATCCGGACAAACCGCGGGGCCCCTCCACTTT

d_call: TRBD2
v_call: TRBV5-1
j_call: TRBJ2-7
clone_size: .
cdr3_aa: CASSLGDFEGGPRQYEQYF
cdr3_nt: TGCGCCAGCAGCTTGGGGGACTTCGAGGGAGGGCCACGGCAATACGAGCAGTACTTC

d_call: TRBD1
v_call: TRBV10-2
j_call: TRBJ1-2
clone_size: .
cdr3_aa: CASSESRQGAVGYTF
cdr3_nt: TGCGCCAGCAGTGAGTCTCGGCAGGGGGCAGTTGGCTACACCTTC

d_call: .
v_call: TRBV14
j_call: TRBJ1-4
clone_size: .
cdr3_aa: CASSQDRRTNEKLFF
cdr3_nt: TGTGCCAGCAGCCAAGATCGTCGGACTAATGAAAAACTGTTTTTT

d_call: TRBD2
v_call: TRBV5-4
j_call: TRBJ2-7
clone_size: .
cdr3_aa: CASSLESGGPRSYEQYF
cdr3_nt: TGTGCCAGCAGCTTGGAATCGGGAGGGCCTCGGTCGTACGAGCAGTACTTC

d_call: TRBD1
v_call: TRBV5-5
j_call: TRBJ1-2
clone_size: .
cdr3_aa: CASSLGDSRNYGYTF
cdr3_nt: TGTGCCAGCAGCCTCGGGGACAGCCGTAACTATGGCTACACCTTC

d_call: TRBD1
v_call: TRBV19
j_call: TRBJ1-2
clone_size: .
cdr3_aa: CASSINPGQGLTGYGYTF
cdr3_nt: TGTGCCAGTAGTATTAACCCGGGACAGGGGCTCACTGGCTATGGCTACACCTTC

d_call: TRBD1
v_call: TRBV6-5
j_call: TRBJ1-1
clone_size: .
cdr3_aa: CASSSGTGAWTEAFF
cdr3_nt: TGTGCCAGCAGCTCAGGGACAGGGGCATGGACTGAAGCTTTCTTT

d_call: .
v_call: TRBV2
j_call: TRBJ2-7
clone_size: .
cdr3_aa: CASRPSGTTYEQYF
cdr3_nt: TGTGCCAGCAGGCCTTCCGGGACAACCTACGAGCAGTACTTC

d_call: .
v_call: TRBV10-3
j_call: TRBJ2-5
clone_size: .
cdr3_aa: CAISGGGSETQYF
cdr3_nt: TGTGCCATCAGTGGGGGAGGCTCAGAGACCCAGTACTTC

d_call: TRBD1
v_call: TRBV6-6
j_call: TRBJ2-2
clone_size: .
cdr3_aa: CASSSGQGTGELFF
cdr3_nt: TGTGCCAGCAGTTCGGGACAGGGAACCGGGGAGCTGTTTTTT

d_call: TRBD2
v_call: TRBV6-2/TRBV6-3
j_call: TRBJ2-5
clone_size: .
cdr3_aa: CASSYGLGGRNQETQYF
cdr3_nt: TGTGCCAGCAGTTATGGCCTGGGAGGGAGGAACCAAGAGACCCAGTACTTC

d_call: .
v_call: TRBV5-1
j_call: TRBJ2-7
clone_size: .
cdr3_aa: CASSLVPSPHEQYF
cdr3_nt: TGCGCCAGCAGCTTGGTTCCTAGCCCCCACGAGCAGTACTTC

d_call: .
v_call: TRBV3-1/TRBV3-2
j_call: TRBJ1-6
clone_size: .
cdr3_aa: CASSHGGKRNSPLHF
cdr3_nt: TGTGCCAGCAGCCATGGAGGGAAGAGGAATTCACCCCTCCACTTT

d_call: .
v_call: TRBV27
j_call: TRBJ1-3
clone_size: .
cdr3_aa: CATGDRSGNTIYF
cdr3_nt: TGTGCCACAGGGGACCGCTCTGGAAACACCATATATTTT

d_call: TRBD1
v_call: TRBV28
j_call: TRBJ1-5
clone_size: once
cdr3_aa: CASRTGMKPQHF
cdr3_nt: TGTGCCAGCAGGACAGGGATGAAGCCCCAGCATTTT

d_call: .
v_call: TRBV15
j_call: TRBJ1-6
clone_size: .
cdr3_aa: CATSRDRSPLHF
cdr3_nt: TGTGCCACCAGCAGAGATAGATCACCCCTCCACTTT

d_call: .
v_call: TRBV4-3
j_call: TRBJ2-5
clone_size: .
cdr3_aa: CASSQVDGPQYF
cdr3_nt: TGCGCCAGCAGCCAAGTTGATGGGCCCCAGTACTTC

d_call: TRBD1
v_call: TRBV28
j_call: TRBJ2-2
clone_size: .
cdr3_aa: CASSTQGVGAGELFF
cdr3_nt: TGTGCCAGCAGTACACAGGGGGTGGGTGCCGGGGAGCTGTTTTTT

d_call: .
v_call: TRBV19
j_call: TRBJ1-1
clone_size: .
cdr3_aa: CASRETLMNTEAFF
cdr3_nt: TGTGCCAGTAGAGAGACACTCATGAACACTGAAGCTTTCTTT

d_call: TRBD1
v_call: TRBV5-1
j_call: TRBJ2-7
clone_size: .
cdr3_aa: CASGVPGQVSYF
cdr3_nt: TGCGCCAGCGGAGTCCCGGGACAGGTCTCGTACTTC

d_call: .
v_call: TRBV11-3
j_call: TRBJ2-5
clone_size: .
cdr3_aa: CASSLDGETQYF
cdr3_nt: TGTGCCAGCAGCTTAGACGGAGAGACCCAGTACTTC

d_call: .
v_call: TRBV7-9
j_call: TRBJ2-2
clone_size: .
cdr3_aa: CASSSGTPTGELFF
cdr3_nt: TGTGCCAGCAGCTCCGGGACACCCACCGGGGAGCTGTTTTTT

d_call: TRBD1
v_call: TRBV19
j_call: TRBJ2-7
clone_size: .
cdr3_aa: CASRPGTGFGEQYF
cdr3_nt: TGTGCCAGCCGTCCCGGGACAGGGTTCGGCGAGCAGTACTTC

d_call: TRBD1
v_call: TRBV3-1/TRBV3-2
j_call: TRBJ1-2
clone_size: .
cdr3_aa: CASSQETGQGRGYTF
cdr3_nt: TGTGCCAGCAGCCAAGAGACGGGACAGGGACGCGGCTACACCTTC

d_call: .
v_call: TRBV7-9
j_call: TRBJ2-6
clone_size: .
cdr3_aa: CASSPRLSGANVLTF
cdr3_nt: TGTGCCAGCAGCCCACGACTATCTGGGGCCAACGTCCTGACTTTC

d_call: .
v_call: TRBV7-9
j_call: TRBJ1-4
clone_size: .
cdr3_aa: CASSFQTGATNEKLFF
cdr3_nt: TGTGCCAGCAGCTTTCAGACAGGCGCAACTAATGAAAAACTGTTTTTT

d_call: .
v_call: TRBV9
j_call: TRBJ2-3
clone_size: .
cdr3_aa: CASSVGAGGDTQYF
cdr3_nt: TGTGCCAGCAGCGTAGGGGCAGGTGGGGATACGCAGTATTTT

d_call: TRBD2
v_call: TRBV6-5
j_call: TRBJ2-4
clone_size: .
cdr3_aa: CASGRGEGIQYF
cdr3_nt: TGTGCCAGCGGGCGGGGGGAAGGCATTCAGTACTTC

d_call: .
v_call: TRBV5-8
j_call: TRBJ1-6
clone_size: few
cdr3_aa: CASSLPVVKSPLHF
cdr3_nt: TGTGCCAGCAGCTTACCGGTTGTCAAGTCACCCCTCCACTTT

d_call: TRBD2
v_call: TRBV29-1
j_call: TRBJ2-5
clone_size: .
cdr3_aa: CSVDPGLAGSRQETQYF
cdr3_nt: TGCAGCGTTGACCCGGGACTAGCGGGATCACGCCAGGAGACCCAGTACTTC

d_call: .
v_call: TRBV28
j_call: TRBJ1-1
clone_size: .
cdr3_aa: CASSRTGSNTEAFF
cdr3_nt: TGTGCCAGCTCACGTACAGGGTCGAACACTGAAGCTTTCTTT

d_call: TRBD1
v_call: TRBV10-1
j_call: TRBJ1-2
clone_size: .
cdr3_aa: CASKAGTGKKDGYTF
cdr3_nt: TGCGCCAGCAAGGCCGGGACAGGGAAGAAAGATGGCTACACCTTC

d_call: .
v_call: TRBV14
j_call: TRBJ1-6
clone_size: .
cdr3_aa: CASSQGTSHSPLHF
cdr3_nt: TGTGCCAGCAGCCAAGGGACAAGCCATTCACCCCTCCACTTT

d_call: .
v_call: TRBV7-3
j_call: TRBJ1-1
clone_size: .
cdr3_aa: CASSRESNTEAFF
cdr3_nt: TGTGCCAGCAGCCGGGAGAGCAACACTGAAGCTTTCTTT

d_call: TRBD1
v_call: TRBV18
j_call: TRBJ1-2
clone_size: .
cdr3_aa: CASSIRDREYGYTF
cdr3_nt: TGTGCCAGCTCAATCCGGGACAGGGAGTATGGCTACACCTTC

d_call: TRBD1
v_call: TRBV19
j_call: TRBJ1-1
clone_size: .
cdr3_aa: CASAAGGSAEAFF
cdr3_nt: TGTGCCAGCGCCGCAGGGGGCAGCGCTGAAGCTTTCTTT

d_call: .
v_call: TRBV19
j_call: TRBJ2-3
clone_size: .
cdr3_aa: CASSIPLGLGTDTQYF
cdr3_nt: TGTGCCAGTAGTATCCCTCTGGGACTCGGAACAGATACGCAGTATTTT

d_call: TRBD1
v_call: TRBV30
j_call: TRBJ2-7
clone_size: .
cdr3_aa: CAWSARGQGYEQYF
cdr3_nt: TGTGCCTGGAGTGCGCGGGGACAGGGGTACGAGCAGTACTTC